The clone carrying this T cell receptor beta chain has a handful of counts. These data belong to a study of blood T cell repertoires in COVID-19. Background on the study: The samples span acute and convalescent COVID-19 from the United States, Italy and Spain. In each case, the material was cDNA or gDNA derived from T cells, B-cell-depleted T cells, or PBMCs.

The authors' processing: By means of reference gene primer amplification, nucleated cell counts were estimated. Repertoires were generated with immunoSEQ multiplex PCR, while TCRdb's copy carries only in-frame clones and drops some. V and J calls and clone size are given by that table; D and trimming were obtained from the DNA. The sample holds 200,000 or so clones, over 70% seen once. V lost 3 bases, J lost 10 bases, and 6 bases stayed unmatched. This CDR3 spans 13 amino acids. Germline V gene lookup returns CDR1 KGHSH and CDR2 LQKENI. Sequenced sample: peripheral blood. The chain couples TRBV18 to TRBJ2-1; 7 nucleotides agree with TRBD2. The clonotype originates from a woman aged 70 to 79 with acute or convalescent COVID-19. The CDR3 reads CASSPLNSGEQFF. The CDR3 coding sequence is TGTGCCAGCTCACCCCTGAATAGCGGGGAGCAGTTCTTC.